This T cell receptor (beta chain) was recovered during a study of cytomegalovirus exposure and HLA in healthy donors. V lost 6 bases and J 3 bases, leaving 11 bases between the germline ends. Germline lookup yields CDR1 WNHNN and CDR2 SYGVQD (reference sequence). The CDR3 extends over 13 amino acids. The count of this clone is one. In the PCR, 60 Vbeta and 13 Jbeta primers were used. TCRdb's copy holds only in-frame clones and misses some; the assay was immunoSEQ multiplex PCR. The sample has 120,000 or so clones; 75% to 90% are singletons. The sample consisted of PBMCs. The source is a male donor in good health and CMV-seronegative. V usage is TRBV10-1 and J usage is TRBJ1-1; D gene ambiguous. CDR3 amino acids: CASRSKRDTEAFF. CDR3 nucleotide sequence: TGCGCCAGCAGGTCAAAACGGGACACTGAAGCTTTCTTT.